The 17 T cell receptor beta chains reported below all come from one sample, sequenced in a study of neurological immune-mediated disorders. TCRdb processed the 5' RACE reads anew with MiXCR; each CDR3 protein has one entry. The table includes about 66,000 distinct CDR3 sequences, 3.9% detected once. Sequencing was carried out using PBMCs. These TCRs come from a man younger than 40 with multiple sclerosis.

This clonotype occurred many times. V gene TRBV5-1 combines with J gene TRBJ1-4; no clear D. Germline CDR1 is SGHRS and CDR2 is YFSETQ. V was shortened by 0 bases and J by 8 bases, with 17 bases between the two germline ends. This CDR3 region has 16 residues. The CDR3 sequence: CASSLAVGGAEEKLFF. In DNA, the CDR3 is TGCGCCAGCAGCTTGGCCGTGGGAGGCGCGGAGGAAAAACTGTTTTTT.

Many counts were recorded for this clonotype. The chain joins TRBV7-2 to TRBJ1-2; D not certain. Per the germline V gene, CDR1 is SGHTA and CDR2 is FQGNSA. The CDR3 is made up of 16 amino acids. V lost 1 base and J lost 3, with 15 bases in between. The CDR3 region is CASSLGFGGGYYGYTF. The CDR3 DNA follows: TGTGCCAGCAGCTTAGGGTTCGGAGGCGGATACTATGGCTACACCTTC.

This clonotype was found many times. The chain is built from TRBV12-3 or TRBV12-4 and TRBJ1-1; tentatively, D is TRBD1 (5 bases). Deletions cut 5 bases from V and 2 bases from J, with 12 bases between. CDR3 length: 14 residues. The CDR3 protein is CASSTHQGNTEAFF. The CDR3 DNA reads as TGTGCCAGCAGTACCCACCAGGGAAACACTGAAGCTTTCTTT.

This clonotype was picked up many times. CDR3 sequence reads: CSARESRQGVFYEQYF. DNA of the CDR3: TGCAGTGCTAGAGAAAGTAGACAGGGGGTGTTTTACGAGCAGTACTTC. The chain employs TRBV20-1 and TRBJ2-7, with 9 positions matching TRBD1. Unmatched junction bases numbered 10, after V lost 0 bases and J lost 4 bases. Germline CDR1 and CDR2: DFQATT and SNEGSKA (reference sequence). The CDR3 runs 16 residues.

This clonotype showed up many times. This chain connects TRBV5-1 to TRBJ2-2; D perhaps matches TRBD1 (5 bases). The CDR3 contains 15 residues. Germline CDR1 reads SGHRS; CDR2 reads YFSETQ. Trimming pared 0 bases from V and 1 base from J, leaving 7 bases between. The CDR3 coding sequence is TGCGCCAGCAGCTTGGGTCAGGGGAACACCGGGGAGCTGTTTTTT. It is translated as CASSLGQGNTGELFF.

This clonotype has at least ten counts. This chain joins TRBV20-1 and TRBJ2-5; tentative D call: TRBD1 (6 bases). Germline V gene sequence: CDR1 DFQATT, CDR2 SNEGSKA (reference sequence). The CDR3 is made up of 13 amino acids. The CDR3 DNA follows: TGCAGCCTCCCGGGACACCGCCAAGAGACCCAGTACTTC. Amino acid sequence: CSLPGHRQETQYF.

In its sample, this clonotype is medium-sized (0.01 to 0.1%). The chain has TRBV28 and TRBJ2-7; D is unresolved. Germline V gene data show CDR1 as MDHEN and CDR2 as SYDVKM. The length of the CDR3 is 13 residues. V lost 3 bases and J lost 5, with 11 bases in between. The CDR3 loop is CASSFNNLHEQYF. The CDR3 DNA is TGTGCCAGCAGTTTCAACAACCTCCACGAGCAGTACTTC.

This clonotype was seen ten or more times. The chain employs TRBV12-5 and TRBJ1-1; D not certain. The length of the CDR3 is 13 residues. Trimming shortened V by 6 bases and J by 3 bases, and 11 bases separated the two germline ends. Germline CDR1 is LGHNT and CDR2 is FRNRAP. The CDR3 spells CASGTDPDTEAFF. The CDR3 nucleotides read TGTGCTAGTGGCACCGATCCAGACACTGAAGCTTTCTTT.

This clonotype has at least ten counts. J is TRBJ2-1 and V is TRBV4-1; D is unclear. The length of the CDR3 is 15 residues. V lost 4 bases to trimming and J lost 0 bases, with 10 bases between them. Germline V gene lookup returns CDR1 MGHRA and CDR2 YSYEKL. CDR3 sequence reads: CASSPHVSSYNEQFF. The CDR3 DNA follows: TGCGCCAGCAGCCCTCACGTGAGCTCCTACAATGAGCAGTTCTTC.

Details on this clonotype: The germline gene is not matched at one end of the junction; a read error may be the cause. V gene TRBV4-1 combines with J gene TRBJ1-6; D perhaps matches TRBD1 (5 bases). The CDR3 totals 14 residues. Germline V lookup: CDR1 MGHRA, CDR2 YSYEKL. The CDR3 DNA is TGCGCCAGCAGCCAGGGACGAACTAACTCACCCCTCAACTTT. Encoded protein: CASSQGRTNSPLNF.

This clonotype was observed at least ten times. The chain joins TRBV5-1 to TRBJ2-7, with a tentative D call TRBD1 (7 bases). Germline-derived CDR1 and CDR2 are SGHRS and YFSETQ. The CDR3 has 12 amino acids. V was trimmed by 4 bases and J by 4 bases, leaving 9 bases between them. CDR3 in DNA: TGCGCCAGCAGCGCGGGACAGTACGAGCAGTACTTC. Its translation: CASSAGQYEQYF.

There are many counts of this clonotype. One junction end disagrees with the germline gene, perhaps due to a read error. CDR3 sequence reads: CASSFGTPSSPGNTIYF. The CDR3 DNA is TGTGCCAGCAGCTTCGGGACACCCTCGTCCCCTGGGAACACCATATATTTT. The chain has TRBV5-5 and TRBJ1-3; D is perhaps TRBD1 (6 bases). The CDR3 contains 17 residues. The germline gives CDR1 SGHKS, CDR2 YYEKEE (reference sequence). Variable domain in full (rest from reference TRBV5-5 and TRBJ1-3): DAGVTQSPTHLIKTRGQQVTLRCSPISGHKSVSWYQQVLGQGPQFIFQYYEKEERGRGNFPDRFSARQFPNYSSELNVNALLLGDSALYLCASSFGTPSSPGNTIYFGEGSWLTVV.

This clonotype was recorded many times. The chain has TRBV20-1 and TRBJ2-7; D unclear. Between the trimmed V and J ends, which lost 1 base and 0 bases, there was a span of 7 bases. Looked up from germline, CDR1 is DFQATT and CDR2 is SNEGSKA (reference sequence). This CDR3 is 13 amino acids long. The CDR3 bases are TGCAGTGCTAGAGGGCGGAGCTCCTACGAGCAGTACTTC. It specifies CSARGRSSYEQYF.

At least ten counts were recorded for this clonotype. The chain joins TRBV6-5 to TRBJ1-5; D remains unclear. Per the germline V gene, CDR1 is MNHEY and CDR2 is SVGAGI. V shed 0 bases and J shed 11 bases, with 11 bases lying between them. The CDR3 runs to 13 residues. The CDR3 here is CASSYSEGAAQHF. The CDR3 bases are TGTGCCAGCAGTTACTCAGAAGGAGCAGCCCAGCATTTT.

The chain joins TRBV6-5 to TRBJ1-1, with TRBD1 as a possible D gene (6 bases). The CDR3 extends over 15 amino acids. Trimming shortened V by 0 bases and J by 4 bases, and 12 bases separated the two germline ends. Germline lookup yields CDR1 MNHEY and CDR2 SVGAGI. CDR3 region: CASSYSIEGVTEAFF. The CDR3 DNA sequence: TGTGCCAGCAGTTACTCGATTGAGGGGGTCACTGAAGCTTTCTTT.

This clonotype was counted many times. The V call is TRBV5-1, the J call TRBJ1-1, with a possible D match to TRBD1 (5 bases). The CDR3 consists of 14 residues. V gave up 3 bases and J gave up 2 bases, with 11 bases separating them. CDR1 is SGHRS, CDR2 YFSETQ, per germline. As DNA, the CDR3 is TGCGCCAGCAGCTACGGGACGGCCAACACTGAAGCTTTCTTT. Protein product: CASSYGTANTEAFF.

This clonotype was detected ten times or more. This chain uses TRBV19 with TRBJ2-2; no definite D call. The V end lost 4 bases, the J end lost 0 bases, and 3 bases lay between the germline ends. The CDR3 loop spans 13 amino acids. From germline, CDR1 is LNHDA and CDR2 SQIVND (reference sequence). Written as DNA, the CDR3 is TGTGCCAGTAGTACTACGAACACCGGGGAGCTGTTTTTT. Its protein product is CASSTTNTGELFF.